This T cell receptor beta chain was identified in a study of metastatic and nonmetastatic thyroid tumors. As for the study in general: Blood and tumor or nodule tissue repertoires from malignant and benign thyroid patients were compared. Findings and limits, study-wide: A significant increase in TCR beta diversity was reportedly seen in malignant thyroid tumors relative to benign nodules, in blood and tumor.

This clone is categorized as medium-sized (0.01 to 0.1%). The antigen remains undetermined. A much larger clonotype is one base distant, so this may be a read error. Within the sample, other DNA sequences also encode this same CDR3. Nobody among the patients had been given any treatment before thyroid surgery. Trimming took 7 bases from V and 5 from J, leaving 23 bases between them. The CDR3 sequence is 17 residues long. Original processing methods: A classifier for distant metastasis in papillary thyroid cancer was constructed using CDR3 differences observed across clinicopathological groups. MiXCR was used by TCRdb to re-call the PCR reads. None of the V and J calls come from the authors' own analysis; TCRdb made them. The sample carries approximately 17,000 clones, about 26% recorded once.

Sequences were obtained from adjacent normal tissue. This TCR came from a female donor with papillary thyroid cancer or a benign thyroid nodule (not recorded which). Some clones in this sample may be carry-over from other donors' samples. The chain joins TRBV12-3 or TRBV12-4 to TRBJ2-2; weak D call: TRBD2 (7 bases). CDR3 bases: TGTGCCAGCACCACCGGAAGGACGGGGGGCAGTACCGGGGAGCTGTTTTTT. Its protein product is CASTTGRTGGSTGELFF.